Each of the 21 T cell receptor beta chains below was sequenced from the same sample in a study of cytomegalovirus exposure and HLA in healthy donors. Generated by immunoSEQ multiplex PCR, the TCRdb table keeps only in-frame clones and is missing some. Of about 220,000 clones in the sample, around 87% were seen once. The sample taken for sequencing was PBMCs. The source of these receptors is a man between 18 and 35 years old in good health and CMV-seronegative.

The DNA of the CDR3 is TGTGCCAGCACCCGGCCCGGGGACACCGGGGAGCTGTTTTTT. This codes for CASTRPGDTGELFF. The rearrangement joins TRBV5-6 to TRBJ2-2, with D possibly TRBD2 on 5 matching bases. Trimming pared 6 bases from V and 3 bases from J, leaving 12 bases between. This CDR3 comprises 14 residues. CDR1 is SGHDT, CDR2 YYEEEE, per germline.

The rearrangement links TRBV7-9 to TRBJ1-4; the match to TRBD1 covers 8 bases. CDR1 is SEHNR and CDR2 is FQNEAQ in the germline V gene (reference sequence). CDR3 size: 16 residues. V lost 3 bases and J lost 5; bases outside the gene matches: 8. CDR3 nucleotide sequence: TGTGCCAGCAGCTTTCCCAACAGGGGGGACAATGAAAAACTGTTTTTT. Translated, it gives CASSFPNRGDNEKLFF.

The chain links TRBV4-3 to TRBJ1-1; the D is unclear. Germline CDR1 is LGHNA and CDR2 is YSLEER. V lost 0 bases, J lost 1 base, and 9 bases lay in between. This CDR3 spans 15 amino acids. CDR3 protein: CASSQDRRGNTEAFF. Here the CDR3 DNA reads TGCGCCAGCAGCCAAGATCGTCGAGGGAACACTGAAGCTTTCTTT.

This rearrangement joins TRBV28 to TRBJ2-1, with 8 bases fitting TRBD1. Germline V CDR1 and CDR2: MDHEN, SYDVKM. Trimming at V came to 5 bases and at J to 2 bases, leaving 2 bases not matched to a gene. This CDR3 has 14 residues. The CDR3 DNA reads as TGTGCCAGCAGTAAGGACAGGGCCTACAATGAGCAGTTCTTC. Encoded protein: CASSKDRAYNEQFF.

This chain connects TRBV5-1 to TRBJ2-3; 12 nucleotides agree with TRBD2. Germline trimming cut 4 bases from V and 0 bases from J; bases unmatched to any gene: 3. This CDR3 has 16 amino acids. CDR1 SGHRS and CDR2 YFSETQ come from the germline V gene. The DNA for the CDR3 is TGCGCCAGCAGCCAACTAGCGGGGGGTAGCACAGATACGCAGTATTTT. Translating it yields CASSQLAGGSTDTQYF.

In this sample, this clone turned up a few times. CDR3 protein: CASRRELGTEAFF. The CDR3 DNA follows: TGTGCCAGTAGGAGGGAATTAGGGACTGAAGCTTTCTTT. The chain links TRBV19 to TRBJ1-1; D unclear. CDR1 is LNHDA, CDR2 SQIVND, per germline (reference sequence). Trimming took off 6 bases at V and 5 bases at J, with 13 bases between the two ends. The CDR3 has 13 residues.

This clone has just a few counts. This chain connects TRBV5-1 to TRBJ1-2; TRBD1 aligns across 7 bases. The CDR3 covers 13 residues. Trimming removed 4 bases from V and 3 bases from J; junction bases left unmatched: 3. Germline assignment: CDR1 SGHRS and CDR2 YFSETQ. The CDR3: CASSPTGYYGYTF. Here the CDR3 DNA reads TGCGCCAGCAGCCCGACAGGGTACTATGGCTACACCTTC.

V and J are TRBV5-1 and TRBJ1-1; D is unresolved. Trimming left V 1 base short and J 2 bases short, with 9 bases between. The germline gives CDR1 SGHRS, CDR2 YFSETQ. This CDR3 is 14 amino acids long. For the CDR3, the DNA is TGCGCCAGCAGCTTGATGCGGTCTAACACTGAAGCTTTCTTT. Protein: CASSLMRSNTEAFF. The full variable domain, its missing parts supplied by reference TRBV5-1 and TRBJ1-1, is KAGVTQTPRYLIKTRGQQVTLSCSPISGHRSVSWYQQTPGQGLQFLFEYFSETQRNKGNFPGRFSGRQFSNSRSEMNVSTLELGDSALYLCASSLMRSNTEAFFGQGTRLTVV.

V and J are TRBV9 and TRBJ2-7; no clear D. With 0 bases removed from V and 4 bases from J, the gap between germline ends came to 20 bases. Germline V gives CDR1 SGDLS, CDR2 YYNGEE. The length of the CDR3 is 17 residues. CDR3 protein: CASSVAPTGPPGYEQYF. CDR3 DNA: TGTGCCAGCAGCGTAGCTCCCACGGGTCCTCCCGGTTACGAGCAGTACTTC.

This clone was seen only a few times. The V gene is TRBV14, the J gene TRBJ2-7; TRBD1 aligns across 9 bases. The V gene's germline CDR1 is SGHDN and CDR2 FVKESK. CDR3 length equals 15 residues. V was pared by 5 bases and J by 3 bases, with 8 bases of the junction left unmatched. CDR3 loop: CASSARDRAYYEQYF. DNA for the CDR3: TGTGCCAGCAGCGCCCGGGACAGGGCTTACTACGAGCAGTACTTC.

V gene TRBV6-5 combines with J gene TRBJ2-4; 8 bases match TRBD2. The V and J ends lost 6 bases and 7 bases, in that order; junction bases with no gene match: 2. CDR3 length equals 12 residues. In germline, CDR1 is MNHEY, CDR2 SVGAGI. CDR3 protein: CASSGGGNIQYF. The CDR3 DNA follows: TGTGCCAGCAGCGGGGGGGGCAACATTCAGTACTTC.

The chain employs TRBV27 and TRBJ1-1; a possible D gene is TRBD1 (5 bases). Germline V gene sequence: CDR1 MNHEY, CDR2 SMNVEV (reference sequence). V lost 2 bases to trimming and J lost 1 base, with 11 bases between them. This CDR3 is built from 15 residues. CDR3 sequence reads: CASSLIGGENTEAFF. CDR3 nucleotide sequence: TGTGCCAGCAGTTTAATCGGGGGGGAGAACACTGAAGCTTTCTTT.

CDR3 sequence reads: CASGTGGNTGELFF. CDR3 bases: TGTGCCAGCGGGACAGGAGGGAACACCGGGGAGCTGTTTTTT. The rearrangement joins TRBV7-9 to TRBJ2-2; 8 bases line up with TRBD1. V shed 8 bases and J 1 base; nucleotides not matched to a gene: 3. CDR3 length: 14 residues. Germline V CDR1 and CDR2: SEHNR, FQNEAQ (reference sequence).

The genes are TRBV4-3 and TRBJ2-7, with no clear D. Germline values: CDR1 LGHNA, CDR2 YSLEER. This CDR3 comprises 13 residues. V was shortened by 1 base and J by 3 bases, with 7 bases between the two germline ends. CDR3 loop: CASSQGFSYEQYF. In DNA form, the CDR3 reads TGCGCCAGCAGCCAAGGGTTCAGCTACGAGCAGTACTTC.

This clone has only a few counts. This chain connects TRBV29-1 to TRBJ2-7, with 8 bases fitting TRBD1. This CDR3 is built from 12 residues. V shed 3 bases, J shed 4 bases, and the junction held 2 bases outside the gene matches. Germline V gives CDR1 SQVTM, CDR2 ANQGSEA. The CDR3 DNA follows: TGCAGCGTTGACAGGGGGCCGTACGAGCAGTACTTC. As protein: CSVDRGPYEQYF.

Note on this clone: The same CDR3 also results from other DNA sequences found in this sample. The genes are TRBV19 and TRBJ2-5; D uncertain. Per germline, CDR1 LNHDA and CDR2 SQIVND (reference sequence). The V and J ends lost 1 base and 3 bases respectively, with 9 bases between them. CDR3 length equals 14 residues. The CDR3 loop reads CASSIGGVEETQYF. CDR3 nucleotides: TGTGCCAGTAGTATAGGTGGAGTTGAAGAGACCCAGTACTTC.

Here the CDR3 DNA reads TGTGCCAGCAGTATTAACATCCAAGAGACCCAGTACTTC. Translated, it gives CASSINIQETQYF. V and J are TRBV6-5 and TRBJ2-5; D is uncertain. Per germline, CDR1 MNHEY and CDR2 SVGAGI. This CDR3 spans 13 amino acids. Trimming left V 5 bases short and J 1 base short, with 8 bases between.

This chain connects TRBV5-6 to TRBJ2-3, with 13 bases aligning to TRBD2. This CDR3 region has 18 residues. Germline loops: CDR1 SGHDT, CDR2 YYEEEE. With V trimmed by 4 bases and J by 3 bases, 11 bases remained unmatched. The CDR3 sequence is CASSGILAGGSWTDTQYF. In DNA form, the CDR3 reads TGTGCCAGCAGCGGTATACTAGCGGGAGGGAGTTGGACAGATACGCAGTATTTT.

The CDR3 sequence is CASSEGIAGAQETQYF. CDR3 DNA sequence: TGCGCCAGCAGTGAGGGGATAGCGGGGGCTCAAGAGACCCAGTACTTC. This chain connects TRBV10-1 to TRBJ2-5; 9 positions match TRBD2. The germline V gene has CDR1 WNHNN and CDR2 SYGVQD (reference sequence). Trimming at V came to 2 bases and at J to 2 bases, leaving 6 bases not matched to a gene. This CDR3 has 16 residues.

V gene TRBV4-1 combines with J gene TRBJ2-2; 9 nucleotides agree with TRBD2. CDR3 length: 17 residues. V was clipped by 1 base and J by 4 bases; unmatched bases: 7. From germline, CDR1 is MGHRA and CDR2 YSYEKL. DNA of the CDR3: TGCGCCAGCAGCCAAGTATCACGGCGGGGGGGCACCGGGGAGCTGTTTTTT. This sequence encodes CASSQVSRRGGTGELFF.

The chain employs TRBV10-2 and TRBJ1-6; 9 positions agree with TRBD1. The germline CDR1 and CDR2 sequences are WSHSY and SAAADI. The CDR3 spans 15 residues. J gave up 8 bases and V 5 bases, and 7 bases lay outside the gene matches. This CDR3 is CASSTRTGADSPLHF. Here the CDR3 DNA reads TGCGCCAGCAGTACGAGGACAGGGGCGGATTCACCCCTCCACTTT.